This T cell receptor (beta chain) was profiled in a study of blood T cell repertoires in COVID-19. The overall study: In each case, the material was cDNA or gDNA derived from T cells, B-cell-depleted T cells, or PBMCs.

This clone was observed a few times. This CDR3 contains 15 residues. Trimming shortened V by 6 bases and J by 3 bases, and 17 bases separated the two germline ends. Looked up from germline, CDR1 is WSHSY and CDR2 is SAAADI. Data came from immunoSEQ multiplex PCR; TCRdb stores just in-frame clones and leaves some out. The sample lists approximately 160,000 clones; around four fifths were seen once. The TCR sequence derives from a man aged 65 to 85 with acute or convalescent COVID-19. The V gene is TRBV10-2, the J gene TRBJ1-1; no firm D call. Specimen: peripheral blood. DNA of the CDR3: TGCGCCAGCAGGGTGCTAGGTGGCGGCGACACTGAAGCTTTCTTT. Amino acid sequence: CASRVLGGGDTEAFF.